The clone carrying this T cell receptor beta chain was seen a handful of times. Its antigen is as yet unknown. Quantitative barcoded 5'-RACE was used to prepare TCR beta libraries. TCRdb analysed the 5' RACE reads with MiXCR anew, one entry per CDR3 protein. The sample has about 540,000 distinct CDR3 sequences, approximately 11% seen once. The sample belongs to a study of CD8 T cells in ankylosing spondylitis. Study results and caveats: A motif of several highly homologous TCR beta variants was seen as apparently characteristic of ankylosing spondylitis blood. A CD8+ phenotype characterized the disease-linked clones, which were relatively rare in peripheral blood. A number of the motif variants had already been described in reactive arthritis synovial fluid and blood.

This TCR came from a male donor with ankylosing spondylitis. What was sequenced was blood, either unsorted or a sorted T cell fraction (not recorded which).

DNA of the CDR3: TGTGCCAGCAGTGAAGGTCCAGGGAGTTGGACAGATACGCAGTATTTT. Translated: CASSEGPGSWTDTQYF. The chain carries TRBV6-1 and TRBJ2-3; D may correspond to TRBD1 or TRBD2 (5 bases each). V lost 1 base, J lost 3 bases, and 14 bases lay in between. Germline loops: CDR1 MNHNS, CDR2 SASEGT. This CDR3 is built from 16 residues.